This record covers a single TCR beta chain. Its target antigen remains unknown. Base qualities are not recorded, but no much larger clone differs from it by a single base. The time point label for this specimen denotes: newly diagnosed GD, antithyroid drugs for less than 3 months. RNA was extracted from PBMCs in TRIzol for both TCR sequencing and RNA sequencing. The diagnosis of Graves' disease followed American Thyroid Association guidelines. Patients for the study were recruited at an endocrinology department in Xi'an, China. Each patient gave about 8.1 milliliters of peripheral blood, collected in an EDTA anticoagulant tube. Ficoll Paque Plus density gradient separation was used to isolate PBMCs, and no further T cell sorting was performed. An Agilent 2100 Bioanalyzer and agarose gel were used to assess RNA quality, and a NanoDrop 2000 was used to measure RNA concentration. The source of the sample is a study of regulatory T cells in long-lasting Graves disease (TCRdb year 2021). About the study as a whole: Antithyroid drugs had been taken for less than 3 months by newly diagnosed Graves' disease patients. This study used TCR sequencing and RNA sequencing of peripheral blood to compare persistent Graves' disease patients against newly diagnosed Graves' disease patients. TCR sequencing covered roughly 13 persistent and approximately 20 newly diagnosed Graves' disease patients, around 35 samples in total. The study took place in China and was registered as a clinical trial.

Beyond this particular receptor, the publication reports: Preferential use of TRBV28, TRBJ1-2 and TRBJ2-5 was observed in persistent disease, whereas TRBV20-1 and TRBJ2-1 were favored in newly diagnosed disease. Only the TCR beta chain was sequenced and analyzed. The authors acknowledged the small sample size as a limitation that may reduce accuracy. More public clonotypes were shared among persistent patients (2,741) than among newly diagnosed patients (more than 900). Peripheral blood alone was examined, since thyroid tissue, which constituted the primary lesion, could not be accessed. Persistent Graves' disease patients showed lower TCR Shannon entropy and fewer highly expanded clones than newly diagnosed patients, suggesting clonal expansion.

The CDR3 contains 14 residues, cysteine and phenylalanine counted. Just the 42-base CDR3 DNA is kept, in frame starting at base 1. V has 3 bases trimmed and J has 1 base trimmed; junction bases matching no gene number 2. According to the germline V gene (reference sequence), CDR1 reads SEHNR and CDR2 reads FQNEAQ. The library was prepared using multiplex PCR. Sequencing took place on an Illumina HiSeq 4000. CDR3 regions were amplified by Arm-PCR with iRepertoire HTBI primers to construct TCR beta libraries. Gel purification was performed on PCR products prior to sequencing. In the authors' own workflow: A total of roughly 65 TRBV and 14 TRBJ segments were identified across samples and were used for gene usage analysis of CDR3 amino acid clonotypes. COPE and FqMerger were used to merge filtered high-quality paired reads into contigs. Contigs were aligned with BLAST to IMGT TRBV, TRBD and TRBJ reference genes, and CDR3 was defined per IMGT. Any clonotype with a frequency above 0.1% was classified as a highly expanded clone. Repertoire diversity was measured by Shannon entropy, and V-J evenness by the Gini coefficient. Public clonotypes were defined as clonotypes shared by more than one individual. TCRdb reworked the public reads: Q25 trimming with fastp, MiXCR clone assembly, productive beta chains retained. Each entry merges the rows of one CDR3 protein and shows their most common DNA and genes. TCRdb assigned the V and J calls; the authors' analysis was not used. Present in this sample are roughly 520,000 distinct CDR3 sequences, around 12% of which were seen just once. Approximately 9.6% of the sample goes to the ten largest clones.

This sample also appeared in a second study, on T cells in Graves' hyperthyroidism and ophthalmopathy. The second study's paper adds: Graves' hyperthyroidism was defined as stable when no progression to ophthalmopathy occurred over 18 months of follow-up. The hyperthyroidism patients were between 18 and 65 years old and newly diagnosed, with a disease duration of less than 2 months. Exclusion was applied to patients with uncontrolled infections, other autoimmune diseases, pregnancy or lactation. Diagnoses relied on clinical symptoms, serum thyroxine and TRAb, thyroid ultrasound and orbital computed tomography. The TCR CDR3 was subjected to a first round of RT-PCR using the HTBI primer set and the Qiagen OneStep RT-PCR kit. Most expanded thyroid clonotypes (frequency above 0.001) were also detected in blood, suggesting blood repertoires may reflect thyroid immune responses. In cross-validation, a model built on a 13 V-J signature told ophthalmopathy apart from stable hyperthyroidism with about 90% sensitivity and approximately 81% specificity, and in testing the same model reached 80%/75%. In validation, the model predicted progression to ophthalmopathy with approximately 69% sensitivity and less than 75% specificity, a median of around six months before onset. To identify TCR V-J signatures that set the groups apart, the researchers used a discovery cohort of 100 patients, made up of fewer than 50 with Graves' ophthalmopathy and 55 to 65 with stable Graves' hyperthyroidism. Prospective prediction of ophthalmopathy was tested in an independent validation cohort of approximately 18 hyperthyroidism patients and 15 to 17 patients who later progressed to ophthalmopathy. The approximately 90 discovery patients were randomly split 7:3 into training and test sets. In addition, the study compared T-cell repertoires in thyroid tissue and in blood from five or six Graves' hyperthyroidism patients. After sampling, hyperthyroidism patients received methimazole starting at 30 mg daily, and ophthalmopathy patients received high-dose intravenous methylprednisolone. A second multiplex PCR round built the libraries, followed by size selection and purification. Libraries were sequenced paired-end with 100 bp reads on an Illumina HiSeq2000. Raw data were processed with SOAPnuke, discarding reads with adapters, uncalled bases, mean Phred below 15, or no exact constant-primer or identifier match. COPE v1.2.5 was used to merge high-quality paired reads, and clonotypes were defined as unique nucleotide sequences. Clonotypes were aligned to IMGT TRBV, TRBD and TRBJ reference segments using MiTCR v1.1. The analysis was restricted to V-J combinations with a frequency above 0.0001, which together covered around 99% of the repertoires. A TCS score was defined as the ratio of F50 (clonal expansion) to E x V (chaos), with BLOSUM62-based TCRdist applied between CDR3 peptides within each V-J. Welch's t-statistics and random forest reduced fewer than 600 V-J features to 13, which were used in a naive Bayes classifier (R e1071). No statistical method was used to set the sample size in advance, and investigators knew the group allocation. According to the paper, TCR Vbeta CDR3 sequencing was carried out on roughly 130 peripheral blood samples, which came from more than 40 ophthalmopathy, fewer than 80 hyperthyroidism and some 17 progressor patients.

The chain joins TRBV7-9 to TRBJ1-2, with TRBD1 matching 7 junction bases. The receptor comes from a young woman with Graves disease. Donor details come from another sample of the same person, matched by shared clones. Source: peripheral blood mononuclear cells (PBMCs), taken at new diagnosis, from a patient treated with antithyroid drugs. The CDR3 in this case is CASSFRGVNYGYTF. In nucleotide form, the sequence is TGTGCCAGCAGCTTCAGGGGGGTTAACTATGGCTACACCTTC.